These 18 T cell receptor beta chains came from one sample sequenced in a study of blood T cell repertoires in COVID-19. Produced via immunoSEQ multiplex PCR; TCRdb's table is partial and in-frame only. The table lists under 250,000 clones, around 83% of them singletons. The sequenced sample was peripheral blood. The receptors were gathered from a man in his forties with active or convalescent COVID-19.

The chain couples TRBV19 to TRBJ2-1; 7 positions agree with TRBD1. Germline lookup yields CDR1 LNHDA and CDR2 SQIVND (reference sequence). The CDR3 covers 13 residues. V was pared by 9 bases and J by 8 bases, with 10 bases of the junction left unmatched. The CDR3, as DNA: TGTGCCAGCTTACAGGGGTTTGGCCATGAGCAGTTCTTC. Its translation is CASLQGFGHEQFF. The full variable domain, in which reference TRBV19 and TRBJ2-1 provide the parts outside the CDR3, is DGGITQSPKYLFRKEGQNVTLSCEQNLNHDAMYWYRQDPGQGLRLIYYSQIVNDFQKGDIAEGYSVSREKKESFPLTVTSAQKNPTAFYLCASLQGFGHEQFFGPGTRLTVL.

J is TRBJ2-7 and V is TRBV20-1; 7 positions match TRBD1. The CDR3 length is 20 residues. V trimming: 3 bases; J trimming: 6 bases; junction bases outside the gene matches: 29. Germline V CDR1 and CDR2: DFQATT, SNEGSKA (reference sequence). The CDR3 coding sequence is TGCAGTGCTAGTGCGCCTGGACAGGTCTTCGCTGGAGGAGCGATAGGCGAGCAGTACTTC. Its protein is CSASAPGQVFAGGAIGEQYF.

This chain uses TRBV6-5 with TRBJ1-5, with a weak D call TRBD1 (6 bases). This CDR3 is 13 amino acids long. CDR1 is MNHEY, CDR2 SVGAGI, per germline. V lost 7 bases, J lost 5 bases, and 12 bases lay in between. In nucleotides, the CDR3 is TGTGCCAGCACCCAGGGGTTGTATCAGCCCCAGCATTTT. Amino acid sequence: CASTQGLYQPQHF.

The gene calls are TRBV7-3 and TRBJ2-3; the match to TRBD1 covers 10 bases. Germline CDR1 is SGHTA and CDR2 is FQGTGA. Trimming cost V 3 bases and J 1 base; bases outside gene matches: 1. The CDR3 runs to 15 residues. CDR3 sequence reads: CASSFGTGGTDTQYF. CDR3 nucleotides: TGTGCCAGCAGCTTCGGGACAGGGGGCACAGATACGCAGTATTTT.

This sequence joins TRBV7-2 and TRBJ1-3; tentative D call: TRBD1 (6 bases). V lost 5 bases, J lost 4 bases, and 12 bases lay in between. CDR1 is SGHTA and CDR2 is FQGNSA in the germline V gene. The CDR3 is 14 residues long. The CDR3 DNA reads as TGTGCCAGCAGCCATGGGGACAACGGAAACACCATATATTTT. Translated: CASSHGDNGNTIYF.

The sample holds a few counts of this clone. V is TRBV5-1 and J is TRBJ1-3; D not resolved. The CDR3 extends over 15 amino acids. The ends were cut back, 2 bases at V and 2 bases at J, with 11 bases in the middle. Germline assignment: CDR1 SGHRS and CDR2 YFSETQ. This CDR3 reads CASSFESGAGNTIYF. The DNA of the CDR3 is TGCGCCAGCAGCTTTGAGTCCGGGGCTGGAAACACCATATATTTT.

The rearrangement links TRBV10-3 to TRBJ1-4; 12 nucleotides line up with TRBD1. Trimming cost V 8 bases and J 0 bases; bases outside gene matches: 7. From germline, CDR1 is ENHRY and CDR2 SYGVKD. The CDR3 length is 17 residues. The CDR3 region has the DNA TGTGCCATCTCCCGGGACAGGGGGCGCTCAACTAATGAAAAACTGTTTTTT. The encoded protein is CAISRDRGRSTNEKLFF.

The CDR3 DNA reads TGTGCCAGCAGCTTAGGCGGGGGGGGCCTCAATGAGCAGTTCTTC. Encoded protein: CASSLGGGGLNEQFF. The rearrangement uses TRBV11-3 and TRBJ2-1; TRBD2 matches 9 bases. This CDR3 has 15 residues. Germline trimming cut 1 base from V and 6 bases from J; bases unmatched to any gene: 4. CDR1 is SGHNT, CDR2 YENEEA, per germline.

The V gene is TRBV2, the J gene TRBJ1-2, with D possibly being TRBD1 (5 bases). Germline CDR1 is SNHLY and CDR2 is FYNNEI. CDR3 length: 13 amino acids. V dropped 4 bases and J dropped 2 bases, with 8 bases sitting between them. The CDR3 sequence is CASSVGANYGYTF. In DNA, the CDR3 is TGTGCCAGCAGTGTTGGGGCGAACTATGGCTACACCTTC. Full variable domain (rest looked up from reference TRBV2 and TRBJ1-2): EPEVTQTPSHQVTQMGQEVILRCVPISNHLYFYWYRQILGQKVEFLVSFYNNEISEKSEIFDDQFSVERPDGSNFTLKIRSTKLEDSAMYFCASSVGANYGYTFGSGTRLTVV.

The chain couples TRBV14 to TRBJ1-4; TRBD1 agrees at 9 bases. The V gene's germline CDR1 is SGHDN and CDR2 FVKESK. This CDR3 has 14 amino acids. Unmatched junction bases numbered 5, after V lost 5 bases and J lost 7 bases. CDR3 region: CASSARQGGEKLFF. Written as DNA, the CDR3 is TGTGCCAGCAGCGCTCGACAGGGGGGTGAAAAACTGTTTTTT.

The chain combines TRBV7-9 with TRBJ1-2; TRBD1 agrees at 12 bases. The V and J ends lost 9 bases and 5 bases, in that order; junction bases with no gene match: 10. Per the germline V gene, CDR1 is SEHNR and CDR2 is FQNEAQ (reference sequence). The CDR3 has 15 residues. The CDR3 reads CASSGTGGTLYGYTF. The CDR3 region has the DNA TGTGCCAGTTCCGGGACAGGGGGCACTCTTTATGGCTACACCTTC. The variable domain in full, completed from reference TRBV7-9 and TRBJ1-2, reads DTGVSQNPRHKITKRGQNVTFRCDPISEHNRLYWYRQTLGQGPEFLTYFQNEAQLEKSRLLSDRFSAERPKGSFSTLEIQRTEQGDSAMYLCASSGTGGTLYGYTFGSGTRLTVV.

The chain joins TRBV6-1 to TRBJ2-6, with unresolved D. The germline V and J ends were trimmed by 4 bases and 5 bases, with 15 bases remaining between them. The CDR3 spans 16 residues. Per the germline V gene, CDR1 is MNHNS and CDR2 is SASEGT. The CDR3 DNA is TGTGCCAGCAGTGGGGTTAGTAGCTCCAGGGCCAACGTCCTGACTTTC. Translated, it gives CASSGVSSSRANVLTF.

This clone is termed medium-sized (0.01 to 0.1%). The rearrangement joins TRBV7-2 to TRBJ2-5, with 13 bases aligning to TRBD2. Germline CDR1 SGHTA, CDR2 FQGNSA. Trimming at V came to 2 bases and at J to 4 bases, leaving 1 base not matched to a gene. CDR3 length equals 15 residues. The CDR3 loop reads CASSLRLAGGETQYF. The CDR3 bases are TGTGCCAGCAGCTTACGACTAGCGGGAGGAGAGACCCAGTACTTC.

In DNA, the CDR3 is TGTGCCTGGAGGACACAGGGGGGGATATACGAGCAGTACTTC. Translation: CAWRTQGGIYEQYF. The chain joins TRBV30 to TRBJ2-7; a weak D match, TRBD1 (8 bases). Germline CDR1 reads GTSNPN; CDR2 reads SVGIG (reference sequence). The CDR3 extends over 14 amino acids. Trimming took 3 bases from V and 4 from J, leaving 16 bases between them. Full variable domain (rest looked up from reference TRBV30 and TRBJ2-7): SQTIHQWPATLVQPVGSPLSLECTVEGTSNPNLYWYRQAAGRGLQLLFYSVGIGQISSEVPQNLSASRPQDRQFILSSKKLLLSDSGFYLCAWRTQGGIYEQYFGPGTRLTVT.

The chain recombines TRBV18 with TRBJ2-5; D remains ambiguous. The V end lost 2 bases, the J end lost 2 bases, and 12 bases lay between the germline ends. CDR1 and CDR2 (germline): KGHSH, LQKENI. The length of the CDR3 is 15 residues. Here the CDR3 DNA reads TGTGCCAGCTCACCAGCAGGTCCCCCTCAAGAGACCCAGTACTTC. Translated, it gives CASSPAGPPQETQYF.

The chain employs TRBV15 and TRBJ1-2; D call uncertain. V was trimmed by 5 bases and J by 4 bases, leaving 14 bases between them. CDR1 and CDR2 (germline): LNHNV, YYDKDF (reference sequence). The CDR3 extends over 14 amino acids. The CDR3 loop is CATSPRLDLYGYTF. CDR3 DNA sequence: TGTGCCACCAGCCCCCGACTGGATCTCTATGGCTACACCTTC.

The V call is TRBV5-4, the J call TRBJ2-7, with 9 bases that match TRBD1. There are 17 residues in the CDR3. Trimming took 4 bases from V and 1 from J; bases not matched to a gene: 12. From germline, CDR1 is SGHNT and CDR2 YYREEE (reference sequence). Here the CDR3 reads CASSPTIGQGRSYEQYF. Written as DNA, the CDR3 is TGTGCCAGCAGCCCCACGATCGGACAGGGGAGGTCCTACGAGCAGTACTTC.

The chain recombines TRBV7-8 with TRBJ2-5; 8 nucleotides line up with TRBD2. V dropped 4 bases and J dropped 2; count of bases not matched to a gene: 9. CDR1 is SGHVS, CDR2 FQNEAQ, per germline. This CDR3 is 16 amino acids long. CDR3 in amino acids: CASSSRPGLVQETQYF. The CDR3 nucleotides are TGTGCCAGCAGCTCCCGGCCGGGACTAGTGCAAGAGACCCAGTACTTC. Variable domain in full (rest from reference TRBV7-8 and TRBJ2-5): GAGVSQSPRYKVAKRGQDVALRCDPISGHVSLFWYQQALGQGPEFLTYFQNEAQLDKSGLPSDRFFAERPEGSVSTLKIQRTQQEDSAVYLCASSSRPGLVQETQYFGPGTRLLVL.